Presented here are 8 T cell receptor beta chains from one specimen sequenced in a study of T-cell memory formation after mild COVID-19 (dated by TCRdb to 2020 to 2022). Receptor libraries were prepared by 5' RACE. Sequencer: Illumina NovaSeq 6000. TCRdb cleaned the public reads at Q25 with fastp, built clones with MiXCR and kept in-frame beta chains. A single entry per CDR3 protein holds the most common genes and DNA from its merged rows. The sample table lists 550,000 to 600,000 distinct CDR3 sequences, roughly 17% of them with a count of one. In total, the top ten clones hold roughly 8% of the sample. The sequencing input was PBMCs or a T cell subset sorted from them (not recorded which). The receptors stem from an adult woman who had mild COVID-19 (a few samples of this study predate the infection). The sample titles of this study are shuffled in the database, so cell type and time point are left out; the donor was told from shared clones.

This clonotype was counted between two and nine times. This chain links TRBV7-2 with TRBJ2-2; 10 bases match TRBD2. V was pared by 5 bases and J by 6 bases, with 15 bases of the junction left unmatched. Per the germline V gene, CDR1 is SGHTA and CDR2 is FQGNSA. The CDR3 covers 18 residues. CDR3 residues: CASSQAPPLAGKAGELFF. CDR3 nucleotide sequence: TGTGCCAGCAGCCAAGCCCCTCCACTAGCGGGAAAGGCCGGGGAGCTGTTTTTT.

This clonotype was detected a few times. This chain joins TRBV20-1 and TRBJ2-1, with D unresolved. The V end lost 3 bases, the J end lost 8 bases, and 5 bases lay between the germline ends. This CDR3 region has 10 residues. Looked up from germline, CDR1 is DFQATT and CDR2 is SNEGSKA (reference sequence). The CDR3 bases are TGCAGTGCTAGTGTGTATGAGCAGTTCTTC. The encoded protein is CSASVYEQFF.

V is TRBV5-4 and J is TRBJ2-2; 12 nucleotides line up with TRBD2. CDR1 and CDR2 from the germline V gene are SGHNT and YYREEE (reference sequence). There are 19 residues in the CDR3. The trim removed 2 bases at V and 5 bases at J, leaving 13 bases unmatched. Here the CDR3 DNA reads TGTGCCAGCAGCTTATCGGCGCTAGCGGGAGGGCCAAGGACCGGGGAGCTGTTTTTT. This encodes CASSLSALAGGPRTGELFF.

This clonotype was found a few times. The V and J genes are TRBV29-1 and TRBJ2-5; 10 bases are shared with TRBD1. The germline gives CDR1 SQVTM, CDR2 ANQGSEA. The CDR3 has 15 amino acids. The V segment lost 4 bases and the J segment 5 bases; nucleotides outside the gene matches: 10. The CDR3 DNA follows: TGCAGCGTTGCTCTGCCGGGACAGGGGTCGGAGACCCAGTACTTC. Translation gives CSVALPGQGSETQYF.

The chain carries TRBV7-2 and TRBJ2-1; 12 bases match TRBD2. Trimming cost V 1 base and J 6 bases; bases outside gene matches: 7. CDR1 SGHTA and CDR2 FQGNSA come from the germline V gene. This CDR3 spans 17 amino acids. The CDR3 bases are TGTGCCAGCAGCTTAGGCCCGAGGACTAGCGGGGCCAATGAGCAGTTCTTC. Translating it yields CASSLGPRTSGANEQFF. Full variable domain (missing parts from reference TRBV7-2 and TRBJ2-1): GAGVSQSPSNKVTEKGKDVELRCDPISGHTALYWYRQSLGQGLEFLIYFQGNSAPDKSGLPSDRFSAERTGGSVSTLTIQRTQQEDSAVYLCASSLGPRTSGANEQFFGPGTRLTVL.

The rearrangement uses TRBV2 and TRBJ2-1; TRBD1 is a possible D gene (6 bases). This CDR3 spans 14 amino acids. V lost 4 bases to trimming and J lost 9 bases, with 16 bases between them. Germline V gene lookup returns CDR1 SNHLY and CDR2 FYNNEI. The CDR3 protein is CASSVWTALAEQFF. The CDR3 nucleotides are TGTGCCAGCAGTGTCTGGACAGCCCTGGCTGAGCAGTTCTTC.

The chain combines TRBV10-3 with TRBJ2-3, with a tentative D call TRBD2 (5 bases). V dropped 6 bases and J dropped 0 bases, with 10 bases sitting between them. From germline, CDR1 is ENHRY and CDR2 SYGVKD. The CDR3 is made up of 14 amino acids. The CDR3: CAISPTGSTDTQYF. The CDR3 DNA is TGTGCCATCAGCCCAACGGGAAGCACAGATACGCAGTATTTT.

The rearrangement uses TRBV11-2 and TRBJ2-2; 10 nucleotides align to TRBD2. The CDR3 is 16 residues long. CDR1 and CDR2 from the germline V gene are SGHAT and FQNNGV. Losses at the gene ends were 6 bases for V and 4 bases for J; bases not matched to a gene: 8. The CDR3 region is CASRSIAGGSTGELFF. The CDR3 DNA sequence: TGTGCCAGCAGAAGCATAGCGGGAGGAAGCACCGGGGAGCTGTTTTTT.